Shown below are 4 T cell receptor beta chains from a single sample sequenced in a study of T cells in Graves' hyperthyroidism and ophthalmopathy. Template material for amplifying TCR beta CDR3 regions consisted of RNA transcripts. TCR CDR3 regions were first amplified by RT-PCR with HTBI primers. MiXCR was run by TCRdb on the multiplex PCR reads, yielding one entry per CDR3 protein. The sample has more than 500,000 distinct CDR3 sequences; 15% to 20% are singletons. The sample comprised blood. All receptors derive from a woman aged 25-40 years with Graves' hyperthyroidism.

This clonotype was counted ten times or more. The rearrangement joins TRBV2 to TRBJ2-2, with 10 bases matching TRBD2. The CDR3 loop spans 16 amino acids. From germline, CDR1 is SNHLY and CDR2 FYNNEI. The V and J ends lost 11 bases and 1 base, in that order; junction bases with no gene match: 10. The CDR3 bases are TGTGCCGCTTACCCGGGACTAGCGCAGAACACCGGGGAGCTGTTTTTT. This translates into CAAYPGLAQNTGELFF. Based on the CDR3 plus reference TRBV2 and TRBJ2-2, the full variable domain is EPEVTQTPSHQVTQMGQEVILRCVPISNHLYFYWYRQILGQKVEFLVSFYNNEISEKSEIFDDQFSVERPDGSNFTLKIRSTKLEDSAMYFCAAYPGLAQNTGELFFGEGSRLTVL.

This clonotype showed up many times. The chain couples TRBV5-1 to TRBJ2-7, with 7 bases lining up with TRBD2. The trim removed 4 bases at V and 1 base at J, leaving 11 bases unmatched. Germline V lookup: CDR1 SGHRS, CDR2 YFSETQ. This CDR3 is built from 16 residues. The CDR3 here is CASSVRGKGNSYEQYF. CDR3 DNA: TGCGCCAGCAGCGTGCGGGGGAAGGGGAATTCCTACGAGCAGTACTTC.

This clonotype was detected ten times or more. The chain employs TRBV3-1 and TRBJ2-7, with unresolved D. This CDR3 comprises 15 residues. Trimming stripped 0 bases from V and 0 bases from J, with 9 bases between. Per germline, CDR1 LGHDT and CDR2 YNNKEL (reference sequence). As DNA, the CDR3 is TGTGCCAGCAGCCAAGATCGGAGAAGCTCCTACGAGCAGTACTTC. Residues: CASSQDRRSSYEQYF.

This clonotype came up many times. The CDR3 protein is CASSLGDADTQYF. The CDR3 nucleotides read TGTGCCAGCAGCTTAGGAGACGCAGATACGCAGTATTTT. V usage is TRBV7-2 and J usage is TRBJ2-3, with D uncertain. CDR3 length: 13 amino acids. Trimming took off 1 base at V and 4 bases at J, with 6 bases between the two ends. The germline V gene has CDR1 SGHTA and CDR2 FQGNSA.